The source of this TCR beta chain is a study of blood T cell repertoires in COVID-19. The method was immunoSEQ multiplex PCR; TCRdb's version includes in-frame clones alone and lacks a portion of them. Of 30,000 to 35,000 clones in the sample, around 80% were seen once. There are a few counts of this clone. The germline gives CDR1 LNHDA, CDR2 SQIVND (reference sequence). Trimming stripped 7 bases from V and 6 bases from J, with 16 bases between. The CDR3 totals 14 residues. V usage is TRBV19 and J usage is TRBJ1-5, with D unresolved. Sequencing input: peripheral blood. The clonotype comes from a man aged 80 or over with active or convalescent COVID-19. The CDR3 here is CASKSVPAGQPQHF. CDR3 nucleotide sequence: TGTGCCAGTAAATCAGTCCCGGCGGGTCAGCCCCAGCATTTT.